A single sample gave rise to the 11 T cell receptor beta chains below, sequenced in a study of cytomegalovirus exposure and HLA in healthy donors. Vbeta (60) and Jbeta (13) primers were used in the PCR. Repertoires were generated with immunoSEQ multiplex PCR, while TCRdb's copy carries only in-frame clones and drops some. The sample yields about 140,000 clones, about 80% seen once. Input material: PBMCs. The receptors originated from a man aged 30 to 45 in good health and CMV-seronegative.

The gene calls are TRBV28 and TRBJ1-5, with D possibly being TRBD1 (5 bases). The ends were cut back, 4 bases at V and 7 bases at J, with 20 bases in the middle. Germline CDR1 is MDHEN and CDR2 is SYDVKM. This CDR3 has 16 residues. The CDR3 spells CASSSQTNSGWQPQHF. The CDR3 DNA follows: TGTGCCAGCAGTTCACAGACAAATTCAGGGTGGCAGCCCCAGCATTTT.

The CDR3 region is CASSSLGGQETQYF. The CDR3, as DNA: TGCGCCAGCAGCTCCTTGGGGGGCCAAGAGACCCAGTACTTC. This chain connects TRBV5-1 to TRBJ2-5, with D tentatively TRBD2 (6 bases). This CDR3 region has 14 residues. Germline loops: CDR1 SGHRS, CDR2 YFSETQ. Deletions cut 3 bases from V and 1 base from J, with 10 bases between.

The V gene is TRBV7-9, the J gene TRBJ2-3, with 7 bases aligning to TRBD1. CDR3 length equals 16 residues. The V gene's germline CDR1 is SEHNR and CDR2 FQNEAQ (reference sequence). The ends lost 0 bases at V and 3 bases at J; junction bases unmatched: 6. This CDR3 is CASSLAIGGRTDTQYF. Written as DNA, the CDR3 is TGTGCCAGCAGCTTAGCGATAGGGGGCAGGACAGATACGCAGTATTTT.

Only one count was recorded for this clone. The chain employs TRBV10-1 and TRBJ1-1, with TRBD1 as a possible D gene (6 bases). The CDR3 spans 13 residues. V dropped 6 bases and J dropped 1 base, with 9 bases sitting between them. The germline gives CDR1 WNHNN, CDR2 SYGVQD (reference sequence). The CDR3 here is CASSLGQNTEAFF. The CDR3 DNA sequence: TGCGCCAGCAGCTTGGGACAGAACACTGAAGCTTTCTTT.

The chain joins TRBV11-1 to TRBJ2-1; 13 nucleotides align to TRBD2. Germline V gives CDR1 SGHAT, CDR2 FQDESV (reference sequence). The CDR3 has 17 residues. V shed 5 bases and J 6 bases; nucleotides not matched to a gene: 10. The CDR3 is CASSPTGLAGVSNEQFF. Written as DNA, the CDR3 is TGTGCCAGCAGCCCTACCGGACTAGCGGGAGTTTCCAATGAGCAGTTCTTC.

This chain uses TRBV10-3 with TRBJ1-1; D is possibly TRBD1 (6 bases). The CDR3 is 15 residues long. The V end was cut by 7 bases, the J end by 1 base, with 16 bases between. Germline CDR1 reads ENHRY; CDR2 reads SYGVKD. CDR3 region: CAITPGAIGNTEAFF. CDR3 DNA: TGTGCCATCACTCCAGGGGCAATTGGGAACACTGAAGCTTTCTTT.

The rearrangement uses TRBV2 and TRBJ2-7, with 8 bases aligning to TRBD1. Trimming cost V 9 bases and J 7 bases; bases outside gene matches: 17. CDR3 length: 15 amino acids. CDR1 is SNHLY and CDR2 is FYNNEI in the germline V gene. The CDR3 DNA follows: TGTGCCAGTATGGAAAGGACAGGGCTTTTAATAGAGCAGTACTTC. Its translation: CASMERTGLLIEQYF.

The rearrangement links TRBV9 to TRBJ2-1, with 7 positions matching TRBD1. J lost 8 bases, V lost 0 bases, and 8 bases had no gene match. The CDR3 has 15 amino acids. Germline loops: CDR1 SGDLS, CDR2 YYNGEE. The CDR3 DNA reads TGTGCCAGCAGCGTAGTAGGGGACAGATACGATGAGCAGTTCTTC. Protein product: CASSVVGDRYDEQFF.

This clone was recorded only once. This chain joins TRBV28 and TRBJ2-7; 8 positions match TRBD2. The CDR3 runs 13 residues. The ends lost 7 bases at V and 6 bases at J; junction bases unmatched: 8. The germline V gene has CDR1 MDHEN and CDR2 SYDVKM. The CDR3 reads CASNRGGQVEQYF. In DNA form, the CDR3 reads TGTGCCAGCAACCGCGGGGGGCAGGTCGAGCAGTACTTC.

The chain links TRBV11-2 to TRBJ2-7; 12 bases match TRBD2. Germline lookup yields CDR1 SGHAT and CDR2 FQNNGV. CDR3 length: 19 residues. Losses at the gene ends were 1 base for V and 1 base for J; bases not matched to a gene: 11. The CDR3 coding sequence is TGTGCCAGCAGCTTAGGATATCGACTAGCGGGAGACAAGTCCTACGAGCAGTACTTC. Translating gives CASSLGYRLAGDKSYEQYF.

A single count supports this clone. J is TRBJ2-7 and V is TRBV7-8; perhaps TRBD1 as D (5 bases). V gave up 0 bases and J gave up 4 bases, with 7 bases separating them. CDR1 and CDR2 (germline): SGHVS, FQNEAQ. The CDR3 length is 13 residues. CDR3 sequence: CASSLAGPYEQYF. In DNA form, the CDR3 reads TGTGCCAGCAGCTTAGCGGGGCCGTACGAGCAGTACTTC.